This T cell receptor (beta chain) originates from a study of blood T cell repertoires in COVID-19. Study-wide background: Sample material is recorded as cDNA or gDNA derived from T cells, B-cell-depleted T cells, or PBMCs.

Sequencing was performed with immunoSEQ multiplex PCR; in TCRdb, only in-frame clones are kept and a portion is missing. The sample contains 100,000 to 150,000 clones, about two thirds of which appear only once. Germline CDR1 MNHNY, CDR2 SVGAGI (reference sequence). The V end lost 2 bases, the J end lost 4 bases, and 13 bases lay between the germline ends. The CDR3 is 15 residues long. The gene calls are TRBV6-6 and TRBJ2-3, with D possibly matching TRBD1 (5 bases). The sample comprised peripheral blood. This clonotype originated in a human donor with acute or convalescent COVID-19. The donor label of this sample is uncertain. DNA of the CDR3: TGTGCCAGCAGTTACGGGGCAGGGCCGGCAGATACGCAGTATTTT. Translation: CASSYGAGPADTQYF.